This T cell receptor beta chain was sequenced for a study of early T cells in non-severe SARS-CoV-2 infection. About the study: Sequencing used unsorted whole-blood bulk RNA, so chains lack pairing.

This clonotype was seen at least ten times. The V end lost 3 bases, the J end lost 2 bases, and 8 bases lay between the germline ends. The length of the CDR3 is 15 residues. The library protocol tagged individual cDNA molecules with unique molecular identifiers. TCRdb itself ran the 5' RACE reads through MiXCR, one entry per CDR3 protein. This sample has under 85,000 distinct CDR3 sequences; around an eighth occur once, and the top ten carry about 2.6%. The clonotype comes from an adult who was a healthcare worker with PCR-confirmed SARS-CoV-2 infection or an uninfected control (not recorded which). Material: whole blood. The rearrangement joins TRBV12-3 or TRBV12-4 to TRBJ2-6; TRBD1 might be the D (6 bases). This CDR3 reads CASSLAGAGANVLTF. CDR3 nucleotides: TGTGCCAGCAGTTTGGCAGGGGCTGGGGCCAACGTCCTGACTTTC.